This T cell receptor beta chain comes out of a study of blood T cell repertoires in COVID-19. At the level of the study: The origin of the acute and convalescent COVID-19 samples was the United States, Italy and Spain. T cells, B-cell-depleted T cells, or PBMCs provided the cDNA or gDNA that served as material.

The authors' processing: Estimates of nucleated cell counts were drawn from the amplification of reference gene primers. Assay used: immunoSEQ multiplex PCR; TCRdb lists only in-frame clones, some missing. V and J calls and clone size come straight from that table; D and trimming were deduced from the DNA. The repertoire consists of 70,000 or so clones, with approximately 80% occurring once and the leading ten covering less than 20%. The sequence was obtained from a human donor in a cohort sampled during active COVID-19. Sequenced material: peripheral blood.

CDR3 nucleotides: TGTGCCAGCAGCGTTCCGGGACAGGGGAACACTGAAGCTTTCTTT. This translates into CASSVPGQGNTEAFF. The chain is built from TRBV5-8 and TRBJ1-1; TRBD1 matches at 9 bases. The CDR3 extends over 15 amino acids. Germline V gives CDR1 SGHTS, CDR2 YDEGEE. J lost 1 base, V lost 4 bases, and 5 bases had no gene match.